These 7 T cell receptor beta chains were sequenced from one sample in a study of T cell repertoires in cytomegalovirus infection. TCRdb ran MiXCR on the reads and lists one entry per CDR3 protein. Found here are approximately 71,000 distinct CDR3 sequences, 4% of them singletons; the top ten hold approximately 20%. Sequenced material: PBMCs. All receptors derive from a human donor in good health (CMV status not recorded). Some clones in this sample may be carry-over from other donors' samples.

This clonotype showed up many times. The V gene is TRBV7-2, the J gene TRBJ2-1; 11 nucleotides align to TRBD2. Trimming at V came to 5 bases and at J to 9 bases, leaving 15 bases not matched to a gene. In germline, CDR1 is SGHTA, CDR2 FQGNSA. The CDR3 consists of 17 residues. For the CDR3, the DNA is TGTGCCAGCAGCCCCACGCGACTAGCGGGAAGCCGGAGTGAGCAGTTCTTC. It yields the protein CASSPTRLAGSRSEQFF. The variable domain in full, completed from reference TRBV7-2 and TRBJ2-1, reads GAGVSQSPSNKVTEKGKDVELRCDPISGHTALYWYRQSLGQGLEFLIYFQGNSAPDKSGLPSDRFSAERTGGSVSTLTIQRTQQEDSAVYLCASSPTRLAGSRSEQFFGPGTRLTVL.

This clonotype showed up many times. The genes are TRBV10-3 and TRBJ1-2; the match to TRBD1 covers 9 bases. The CDR3 is 13 amino acids. CDR1 and CDR2 from the germline V gene are ENHRY and SYGVKD. J gave up 5 bases and V 8 bases, and 6 bases lay outside the gene matches. The CDR3 region is CAIRTGEDYGYTF. CDR3 nucleotides: TGTGCCATCCGGACAGGGGAGGATTATGGCTACACCTTC.

This clonotype was counted ten times or more. The V gene is TRBV7-8, the J gene TRBJ1-1, with 9 bases aligning to TRBD1. There are 16 residues in the CDR3. V lost 4 bases and J lost 1; bases outside the gene matches: 7. Germline CDR1 and CDR2: SGHVS and FQNEAQ. As DNA, the CDR3 is TGTGCCAGCAGCTCCGGGACAGGGCGGGGGAACACTGAAGCTTTCTTT. Amino acids: CASSSGTGRGNTEAFF.

This clonotype turned up a few times. J is TRBJ2-3 and V is TRBV29-1; 9 nucleotides match TRBD2. Germline V CDR1 and CDR2: SQVTM, ANQGSEA. The ends lost 5 bases at V and 3 bases at J; junction bases unmatched: 6. This CDR3 contains 14 residues. Here the CDR3 reads CSVFSGRTTDTQYF. The CDR3 DNA reads as TGCAGCGTTTTTAGCGGGAGAACGACAGATACGCAGTATTTT.

The table lists this clonotype with a few counts. A much larger clonotype is one base distant, so this may be a read error. This chain joins TRBV7-2 and TRBJ2-5, with D uncertain. The CDR3 consists of 11 residues. CDR1 SGHTA and CDR2 FQGNSA come from the germline V gene. The CDR3 sequence is CAGSETETQYF. For the CDR3, the DNA is TGTGCCGGCAGCGAAACCGAGACCCAGTACTTC.

This clonotype was detected ten times or more. The V gene is TRBV7-2, the J gene TRBJ1-3; no clear D gene. The V end was cut by 8 bases, the J end by 2 bases, with 16 bases between. CDR1 is SGHTA and CDR2 is FQGNSA in the germline V gene. CDR3 length equals 15 residues. In nucleotides, the CDR3 is TGTGCCAGCGATCAATCATGGGGTCCTGGAAACACCATATATTTT. Translation gives CASDQSWGPGNTIYF.

This clonotype was found many times. The chain links TRBV7-2 to TRBJ2-2, with 11 bases fitting TRBD2. After removal of 2 bases from V and 8 bases from J, the junction contained 10 bases not matched to a gene. Per germline, CDR1 SGHTA and CDR2 FQGNSA. The CDR3 consists of 17 residues. The DNA for the CDR3 is TGTGCCAGCAGCTTACGCACTAGCGGGGGTACCAGGGGGGAGCTGTTTTTT. Amino acid sequence: CASSLRTSGGTRGELFF.